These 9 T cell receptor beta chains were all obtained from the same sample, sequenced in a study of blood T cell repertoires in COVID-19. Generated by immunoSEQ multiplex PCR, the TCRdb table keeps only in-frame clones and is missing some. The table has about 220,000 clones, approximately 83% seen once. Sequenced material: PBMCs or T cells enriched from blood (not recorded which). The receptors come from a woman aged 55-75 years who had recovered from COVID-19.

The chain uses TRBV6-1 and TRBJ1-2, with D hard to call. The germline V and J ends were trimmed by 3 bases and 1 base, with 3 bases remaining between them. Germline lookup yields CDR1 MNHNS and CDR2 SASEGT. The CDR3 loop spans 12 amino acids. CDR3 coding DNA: TGTGCCAGCAGTGACAATAACTATGGCTACACCTTC. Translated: CASSDNNYGYTF.

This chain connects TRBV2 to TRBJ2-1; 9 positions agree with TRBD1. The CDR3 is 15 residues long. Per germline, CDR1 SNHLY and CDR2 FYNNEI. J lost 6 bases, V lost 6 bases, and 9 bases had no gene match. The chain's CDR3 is CASSAGQGSFNEQFF. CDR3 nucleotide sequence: TGTGCCAGCAGCGCGGGACAGGGTAGTTTCAATGAGCAGTTCTTC.

CDR3 DNA: TGTGCCAGCAGTGAATTTGGGACAGGGCGAGCCGGTTATGAAAAACTGTTTTTT. It translates to CASSEFGTGRAGYEKLFF. The V gene is TRBV2, the J gene TRBJ1-4, with 9 bases identical to TRBD1. Looked up from germline, CDR1 is SNHLY and CDR2 is FYNNEI. This CDR3 has 18 residues. V lost 2 bases, J lost 6 bases, and 13 bases stayed unmatched.

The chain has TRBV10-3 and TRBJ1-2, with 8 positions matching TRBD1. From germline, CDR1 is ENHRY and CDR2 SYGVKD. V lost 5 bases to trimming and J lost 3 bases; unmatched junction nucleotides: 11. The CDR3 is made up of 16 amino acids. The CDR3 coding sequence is TGTGCCATCAGTAGTTCCGGGACAGGAAACTACTATGGCTACACCTTC. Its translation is CAISSSGTGNYYGYTF.

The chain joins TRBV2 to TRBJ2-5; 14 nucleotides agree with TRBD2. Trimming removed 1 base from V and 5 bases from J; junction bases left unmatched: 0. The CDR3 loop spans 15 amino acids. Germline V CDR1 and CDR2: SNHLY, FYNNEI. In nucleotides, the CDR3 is TGTGCCAGCAGTGAAGGACTAGCGGGAGGGGAGACCCAGTACTTC. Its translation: CASSEGLAGGETQYF.

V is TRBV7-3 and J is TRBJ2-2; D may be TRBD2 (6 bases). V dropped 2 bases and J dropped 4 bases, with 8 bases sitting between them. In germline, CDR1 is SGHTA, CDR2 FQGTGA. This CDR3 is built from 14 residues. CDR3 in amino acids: CASSLLGGTGELFF. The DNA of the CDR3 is TGTGCCAGCAGCTTATTGGGGGGCACCGGGGAGCTGTTTTTT.

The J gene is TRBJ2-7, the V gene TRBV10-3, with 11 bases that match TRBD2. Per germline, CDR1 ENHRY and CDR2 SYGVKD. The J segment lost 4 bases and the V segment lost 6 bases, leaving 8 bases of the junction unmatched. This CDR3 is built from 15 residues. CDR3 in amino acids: CAIRTGTSGNYEQYF. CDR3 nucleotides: TGTGCCATCAGAACCGGGACTAGCGGTAATTACGAGCAGTACTTC.

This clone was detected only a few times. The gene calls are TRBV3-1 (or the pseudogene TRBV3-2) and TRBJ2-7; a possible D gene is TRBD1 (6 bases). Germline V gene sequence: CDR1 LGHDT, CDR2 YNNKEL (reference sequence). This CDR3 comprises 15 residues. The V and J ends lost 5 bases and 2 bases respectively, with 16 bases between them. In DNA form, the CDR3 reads TGTGCCAGCAGCAGGGCACAGGGTGGGCCCTACGAGCAGTACTTC. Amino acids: CASSRAQGGPYEQYF.

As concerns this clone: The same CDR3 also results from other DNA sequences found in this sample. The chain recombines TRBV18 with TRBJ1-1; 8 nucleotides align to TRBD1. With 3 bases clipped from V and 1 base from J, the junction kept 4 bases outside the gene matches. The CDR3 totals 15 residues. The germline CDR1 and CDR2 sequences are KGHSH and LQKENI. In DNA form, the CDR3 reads TGTGCCAGCTCACCCTCCGGGACAGGGAACACTGAAGCTTTCTTT. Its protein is CASSPSGTGNTEAFF. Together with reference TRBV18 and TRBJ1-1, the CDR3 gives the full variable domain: NAGVMQNPRHLVRRRGQEARLRCSPMKGHSHVYWYRQLPEEGLKFMVYLQKENIIDESGMPKERFSAEFPKEGPSILRIQQVVRGDSAAYFCASSPSGTGNTEAFFGQGTRLTVV.